The 28 T cell receptor beta chains presented below share a single source sample, sequenced in a study of T cell responses to AZD1222 COVID-19 vaccine. Repertoires were generated with immunoSEQ multiplex PCR, while TCRdb's copy carries only in-frame clones and drops some. Counted here are 170,000 or so clones, 90% occurring once; the ten biggest clones make up approximately 1.6%. The sequencing used peripheral blood, collected on day 0 of AZD1222 vaccination. Receptors were obtained from an adult in good health.

The chain combines TRBV24-1 with TRBJ2-7; D remains ambiguous. From germline, CDR1 is KGHDR and CDR2 SFDVKD. This CDR3 has 15 residues. Trimming left V 3 bases short and J 5 bases short, with 16 bases between. This chain's CDR3 is CATSDPPSEGNEQYF. The CDR3 DNA reads as TGTGCCACCAGTGATCCCCCCTCAGAAGGAAACGAGCAGTACTTC.

This clone was detected once. The V gene is TRBV2, the J gene TRBJ1-3, with 8 bases lining up with TRBD1. The CDR3 covers 16 residues. CDR1 and CDR2 from the germline V gene are SNHLY and FYNNEI. Trimming at V came to 2 bases and at J to 4 bases, leaving 7 bases not matched to a gene. Here the CDR3 DNA reads TGTGCCAGCAGTGAAAGGCAGGGGGCTTTAGGAAACACCATATATTTT. Protein sequence: CASSERQGALGNTIYF.

The rearrangement links TRBV4-1 to TRBJ1-1; TRBD1 agrees at 10 bases. The V and J ends lost 10 bases and 4 bases, in that order; junction bases with no gene match: 12. CDR1 and CDR2 (germline): MGHRA, YSYEKL. The CDR3 loop spans 15 amino acids. In DNA, the CDR3 is TGCGCCACCTCCCGGGACAGGGGTGAGGGCACTGAAGCTTTCTTT. It is translated as CATSRDRGEGTEAFF.

V gene TRBV5-8 combines with J gene TRBJ1-5; D gene uncertain. V was cut by 5 bases and J by 4 bases, with 13 bases left in between. The germline CDR1 and CDR2 sequences are SGHTS and YDEGEE. This CDR3 spans 14 amino acids. In nucleotides, the CDR3 is TGTGCCAGCAGACTATTAATTACTAATCAGCCCCAGCATTTT. This encodes CASRLLITNQPQHF.

CDR3 residues: CASSQGLANITDTQYF. The CDR3 DNA follows: TGCGCCAGCAGCCAAGGTCTAGCAAATATCACAGATACGCAGTATTTT. The chain recombines TRBV4-1 with TRBJ2-3; TRBD2 is a possible D gene (5 bases). CDR3 length equals 16 residues. Germline V CDR1 and CDR2: MGHRA, YSYEKL. V was cut by 1 base and J by 2 bases, with 13 bases left in between.

This chain joins TRBV15 and TRBJ2-2, with 9 bases identical to TRBD2. V shed 3 bases and J 3 bases; nucleotides not matched to a gene: 2. This CDR3 is built from 15 residues. Germline CDR1 and CDR2: LNHNV and YYDKDF (reference sequence). CDR3 nucleotide sequence: TGTGCCACCAGCAGGGGCGGGGGGGACACCGGGGAGCTGTTTTTT. Its translation is CATSRGGGDTGELFF.

V and J are TRBV6-1 and TRBJ1-1; D remains unclear. CDR1 is MNHNS, CDR2 SASEGT, per germline. V dropped 2 bases and J dropped 1 base, with 8 bases sitting between them. This CDR3 contains 14 residues. The CDR3 sequence: CASSELWQNTEAFF. The DNA for the CDR3 is TGTGCCAGCAGTGAACTTTGGCAGAACACTGAAGCTTTCTTT.

The V call is TRBV28, the J call TRBJ1-2, with D perhaps matching TRBD1 (6 bases). Deletions cut 6 bases from V and 1 base from J, with 12 bases between. The CDR3 has 14 amino acids. CDR1 and CDR2 (germline): MDHEN, SYDVKM. The CDR3 DNA reads as TGTGCCAGCAGGGGGGCGGGGGTTAACTATGGCTACACCTTC. Translation gives CASRGAGVNYGYTF.

V usage is TRBV4-1 and J usage is TRBJ1-5; TRBD1 matches 10 bases. V shed 3 bases and J 6 bases; nucleotides not matched to a gene: 8. The CDR3 loop spans 16 amino acids. Germline CDR1 MGHRA, CDR2 YSYEKL. The CDR3 protein is CASSHDFRTGGQPQHF. CDR3 DNA sequence: TGCGCCAGCAGCCATGACTTCAGGACAGGGGGTCAGCCCCAGCATTTT.

The CDR3 loop is CASTIGGELFF. Written as DNA, the CDR3 is TGTGCCAGTACCATAGGCGGGGAGCTGTTTTTT. The rearrangement joins TRBV19 to TRBJ2-2, with no clear D. Germline lookup yields CDR1 LNHDA and CDR2 SQIVND (reference sequence). The length of the CDR3 is 11 residues. V was pared by 7 bases and J by 7 bases, with 7 bases between. The variable domain in full, completed from reference TRBV19 and TRBJ2-2, reads DGGITQSPKYLFRKEGQNVTLSCEQNLNHDAMYWYRQDPGQGLRLIYYSQIVNDFQKGDIAEGYSVSREKKESFPLTVTSAQKNPTAFYLCASTIGGELFFGEGSRLTVL.

This chain links TRBV18 with TRBJ2-3, with 9 bases that match TRBD2. This CDR3 contains 16 residues. Germline values: CDR1 KGHSH, CDR2 LQKENI. The trim removed 4 bases at V and 5 bases at J, leaving 10 bases unmatched. CDR3 sequence (DNA): TGTGCCAGCTCACGCACGCGGGGGGGGCCCGGAGATACGCAGTATTTT. Its translation: CASSRTRGGPGDTQYF.

This clone was observed a single time. The V and J genes are TRBV4-1 and TRBJ1-2, with D possibly matching TRBD1 (6 bases). The CDR3 is made up of 14 amino acids. V was shortened by 1 base and J by 4 bases, with 10 bases between the two germline ends. In germline, CDR1 is MGHRA, CDR2 YSYEKL. The CDR3 region has the DNA TGCGCCAGCAGCCAAGTTCAGGGGACCTATGGCTACACCTTC. This encodes CASSQVQGTYGYTF.

The chain links TRBV28 to TRBJ2-3, with 9 bases lining up with TRBD1. Germline V gives CDR1 MDHEN, CDR2 SYDVKM. The CDR3 consists of 18 residues. J was trimmed by 1 base and V by 6 bases; bases with no gene match: 14. The CDR3: CASSTSGTGIGGTDTQYF. CDR3 DNA sequence: TGTGCCAGCAGCACCTCCGGGACAGGGATCGGAGGCACAGATACGCAGTATTTT.

The J gene is TRBJ2-7, the V gene TRBV4-2; maybe TRBD1 (6 bases). The CDR3 consists of 13 residues. CDR1 LGHNA and CDR2 YNFKEQ come from the germline V gene. V was shortened by 1 base and J by 6 bases, with 10 bases between the two germline ends. The CDR3 nucleotides read TGTGCCAGCAGCCAAGGACAGGTCTCCGAGCAGTACTTC. Its translation: CASSQGQVSEQYF.

The CDR3 DNA follows: TGTGCCAGCAGCATGACTGCAGGGAACTATGGCTACACCTTC. Translated, it gives CASSMTAGNYGYTF. The chain carries TRBV6-2 or TRBV6-3 and TRBJ1-2; TRBD1 is a possible D gene (5 bases). Deletions cut 6 bases from V and 2 bases from J, with 13 bases between. Germline V gives CDR1 MNHEY, CDR2 SVGEGT. The CDR3 totals 14 residues.

This clone was recorded once. V and J are TRBV7-2 and TRBJ1-5; D not resolved. The V end lost 7 bases, the J end lost 0 bases, and 13 bases lay between the germline ends. Germline lookup yields CDR1 SGHTA and CDR2 FQGNSA. This CDR3 is 15 amino acids long. Written as DNA, the CDR3 is TGTGCCAGCACCCCCGGGCCATATAGCAATCAGCCCCAGCATTTT. Translation gives CASTPGPYSNQPQHF.

This chain's CDR3 is CASSLTGAPYEQYF. CDR3 DNA: TGTGCCAGCAGCCTGACAGGGGCCCCCTACGAGCAGTACTTC. This rearrangement joins TRBV5-4 to TRBJ2-7; 8 bases line up with TRBD1. The CDR3 is made up of 14 amino acids. CDR1 SGHNT and CDR2 YYREEE come from the germline V gene (reference sequence). The trim removed 4 bases at V and 2 bases at J, leaving 5 bases unmatched.

J is TRBJ2-7 and V is TRBV2; 7 bases match TRBD1. The J segment lost 0 bases and the V segment lost 7 bases, leaving 6 bases of the junction unmatched. The CDR3 covers 14 residues. Germline V lookup: CDR1 SNHLY, CDR2 FYNNEI. The CDR3 loop is CASKTGTVSYEQYF. CDR3 sequence (DNA): TGTGCCAGCAAAACCGGGACAGTCTCCTACGAGCAGTACTTC.

The chain employs TRBV28 and TRBJ2-7; no firm D call. Germline loops: CDR1 MDHEN, CDR2 SYDVKM. CDR3 length equals 13 residues. The V and J ends lost 3 bases and 2 bases respectively, with 8 bases between them. CDR3: CASSFDGTYEQYF. CDR3 nucleotide sequence: TGTGCCAGCAGTTTCGACGGAACCTACGAGCAGTACTTC.

V is TRBV14 and J is TRBJ2-3; the D gene is possibly TRBD1 (5 bases). In germline, CDR1 is SGHDN, CDR2 FVKESK. V lost 8 bases and J 3 bases, leaving 18 bases between the germline ends. The CDR3 runs to 15 residues. CDR3 in amino acids: CASSRQILGTDTQYF. For the CDR3, the DNA is TGTGCCAGCTCGAGACAGATTTTAGGGACAGATACGCAGTATTTT.

V usage is TRBV3-1 (or the pseudogene TRBV3-2) and J usage is TRBJ1-2, with a possible D match to TRBD1 (6 bases). V gave up 3 bases and J gave up 7 bases, with 15 bases separating them. Germline CDR1 reads LGHDT; CDR2 reads YNNKEL (reference sequence). CDR3 length: 14 residues. CDR3 loop: CASSHQGWGSGYTF. The DNA of the CDR3 is TGTGCCAGCAGCCACCAGGGGTGGGGATCTGGCTACACCTTC.

The chain recombines TRBV7-2 with TRBJ1-1, with 12 bases aligning to TRBD1. This CDR3 spans 13 amino acids. Germline V lookup: CDR1 SGHTA, CDR2 FQGNSA. With V trimmed by 5 bases and J by 9 bases, 4 bases remained unmatched. The CDR3 region has the DNA TGTGCCAGCAGCCCGGGACAGGGGGCAAAAGCTTTCTTT. Its translation: CASSPGQGAKAFF.

The J gene is TRBJ1-5, the V gene TRBV7-8; TRBD1 is a possible D gene (5 bases). Trimming removed 5 bases at V and 0 bases at J, with 23 bases between. The CDR3 consists of 19 residues. CDR1 is SGHVS and CDR2 is FQNEAQ in the germline V gene. The CDR3 DNA reads TGTGCCAGCAGCCCTGTCCCCTGGGGGAGCACATATAGCAATCAGCCCCAGCATTTT. Amino acids: CASSPVPWGSTYSNQPQHF.

This sequence joins TRBV3-1 (or the pseudogene TRBV3-2) and TRBJ2-1, with D possibly being TRBD2 (5 bases). V was cut by 0 bases and J by 6 bases, with 18 bases left in between. The CDR3 extends over 17 amino acids. Germline assignment: CDR1 LGHDT and CDR2 YNNKEL (reference sequence). The DNA of the CDR3 is TGTGCCAGCAGCCAAGAACTCGGGATTTTAACCTTCAATGAGCAGTTCTTC. This encodes CASSQELGILTFNEQFF.

The rearrangement uses TRBV7-2 and TRBJ1-2; D might be TRBD1 (6 bases). The germline CDR1 and CDR2 sequences are SGHTA and FQGNSA. The length of the CDR3 is 12 residues. Trimming left V 6 bases short and J 5 bases short, with 10 bases between. CDR3 region: CASSLQGYGYTF. CDR3 DNA sequence: TGTGCCAGCAGTTTACAGGGTTATGGCTACACCTTC.

The V call is TRBV7-9, the J call TRBJ2-3; 9 bases map to TRBD2. This CDR3 has 15 amino acids. V lost 5 bases and J lost 6; bases outside the gene matches: 9. CDR1 is SEHNR and CDR2 is FQNEAQ in the germline V gene (reference sequence). CDR3 protein: CASSASSGAWDTQYF. The CDR3 region has the DNA TGTGCCAGCAGCGCCTCTAGCGGGGCCTGGGATACGCAGTATTTT.

This chain connects TRBV2 to TRBJ2-2; D ambiguous. Deletions cut 4 bases from V and 0 bases from J, with 9 bases between. Germline V gene lookup returns CDR1 SNHLY and CDR2 FYNNEI. The CDR3 spans 15 residues. In DNA, the CDR3 is TGTGCCAGCAGTGTTAGACTCACGAACACCGGGGAGCTGTTTTTT. This codes for CASSVRLTNTGELFF.

The chain is built from TRBV5-1 and TRBJ1-1; D is perhaps TRBD1 (6 bases). V was cut by 4 bases and J by 1 base, with 8 bases left in between. Germline V gene sequence: CDR1 SGHRS, CDR2 YFSETQ. The CDR3 sequence is 13 residues long. The CDR3: CASSLQGNTEAFF. DNA of the CDR3: TGCGCCAGCAGCCTACAGGGGAACACTGAAGCTTTCTTT.